The 9 T cell receptor beta chains given below trace back to one sample, sequenced in a study of OX40 agonist ivuxolimab in advanced cancers. TCRdb's table, derived via immunoSEQ multiplex PCR, lists solely in-frame clones and lacks some. The sample carries over 60,000 clones, 94% recorded once. This material consisted of CD4+ or CD8+ T cells sorted from blood, taken in a trial of the OX40 agonist ivuxolimab. The receptor set was obtained from an adult with an advanced solid tumor such as melanoma, head and neck, liver or kidney cancer.

The CDR3, as DNA: TGTGCCAGCACCCCCAGAGGGAACTATGGCTACACCTTC. The encoded protein is CASTPRGNYGYTF. The chain joins TRBV28 to TRBJ1-2; D remains unclear. V was pared by 7 bases and J by 2 bases, with 11 bases between. The germline CDR1 and CDR2 sequences are MDHEN and SYDVKM. The CDR3 runs 13 residues.

The J gene is TRBJ2-3, the V gene TRBV14; 7 bases match TRBD1. The CDR3 is 13 residues long. After removal of 3 bases from V and 3 bases from J, the junction contained 0 bases not matched to a gene. Looked up from germline, CDR1 is SGHDN and CDR2 is FVKESK. CDR3 DNA: TGTGCCAGCAGCCAGGGACAGACAGATACGCAGTATTTT. Residues: CASSQGQTDTQYF.

The genes are TRBV14 and TRBJ2-7; D gene uncertain. V lost 6 bases and J 5 bases, leaving 14 bases between the germline ends. The CDR3 is 13 amino acids. Germline assignment: CDR1 SGHDN and CDR2 FVKESK. In nucleotides, the CDR3 is TGTGCCAGCAGTCCACCCCAGGCTAACGAGCAGTACTTC. Translation: CASSPPQANEQYF. Full variable domain (remainder filled in from reference TRBV14 and TRBJ2-7): EAGVTQFPSHSVIEKGQTVTLRCDPISGHDNLYWYRRVMGKEIKFLLHFVKESKQDESGMPNNRFLAERTGGTYSTLKVQPAELEDSGVYFCASSPPQANEQYFGPGTRLTVT.

This chain uses TRBV7-2 with TRBJ2-7, with 9 positions matching TRBD1. Trimming removed 3 bases from V and 2 bases from J; junction bases left unmatched: 2. CDR3 size: 14 residues. The germline CDR1 and CDR2 sequences are SGHTA and FQGNSA. CDR3 in amino acids: CASSFGTGPYEQYF. CDR3 sequence (DNA): TGTGCCAGCAGCTTTGGGACAGGGCCCTACGAGCAGTACTTC. Full variable domain (outside the CDR3, taken from reference TRBV7-2 and TRBJ2-7): GAGVSQSPSNKVTEKGKDVELRCDPISGHTALYWYRQSLGQGLEFLIYFQGNSAPDKSGLPSDRFSAERTGGSVSTLTIQRTQQEDSAVYLCASSFGTGPYEQYFGPGTRLTVT.

This clone was seen once. V is TRBV5-4 and J is TRBJ2-3; 7 bases fit TRBD2. V lost 1 base to trimming and J lost 4 bases; unmatched junction nucleotides: 3. This CDR3 comprises 14 residues. CDR1 and CDR2 (germline): SGHNT, YYREEE (reference sequence). As DNA, the CDR3 is TGTGCCAGCAGCTTGTGGGGGGGTGCAGATACGCAGTATTTT. This translates into CASSLWGGADTQYF.

The V gene is TRBV7-2, the J gene TRBJ2-1; 12 bases agree with TRBD2. With 1 base clipped from V and 1 base from J, the junction kept 5 bases outside the gene matches. CDR1 and CDR2 (germline): SGHTA, FQGNSA. The CDR3 sequence is 18 residues long. The CDR3 reads CASSLGLAGVGSYNEQFF. The DNA for the CDR3 is TGTGCCAGCAGCTTAGGACTAGCGGGAGTAGGTTCCTACAATGAGCAGTTCTTC.

The genes are TRBV27 and TRBJ2-3; TRBD2 matches at 8 bases. The CDR3 is 16 amino acids. CDR1 is MNHEY, CDR2 SMNVEV, per germline (reference sequence). Trimming removed 5 bases from V and 2 bases from J; junction bases left unmatched: 9. The CDR3 DNA sequence: TGTGCCAGCAGTCTCTCGAGCGGGAGATACACAGATACGCAGTATTTT. It codes for CASSLSSGRYTDTQYF.

The chain is built from TRBV9 and TRBJ2-3; 8 bases map to TRBD2. V shed 1 base, J shed 3 bases, and the junction held 4 bases outside the gene matches. This CDR3 is 15 amino acids long. Germline CDR1 is SGDLS and CDR2 is YYNGEE. CDR3 amino acids: CASSVKGTSTDTQYF. DNA of the CDR3: TGTGCCAGCAGCGTAAAAGGGACTAGTACAGATACGCAGTATTTT.

V gene TRBV2 combines with J gene TRBJ2-3; 9 positions agree with TRBD2. Per germline, CDR1 SNHLY and CDR2 FYNNEI. The V and J ends lost 3 bases and 1 base, in that order; junction bases with no gene match: 2. This CDR3 has 15 residues. For the CDR3, the DNA is TGTGCCAGCAGTGACGGCGGGGGGGGCACAGATACGCAGTATTTT. It specifies CASSDGGGGTDTQYF.